This is a list of T cell receptor beta chains from one sample in a study of shared clonotypes between healthy human individuals. Repertoires were generated with immunoSEQ multiplex PCR, while TCRdb's copy carries only in-frame clones and drops some. Of 2 million to 2.5 million clones listed, 90% to 97% are singletons. Sample: naive CD4+ T cells sorted from blood. The receptors come from a man aged 18-30 years in good health. CDR3s include the opening cysteine and the closing phenylalanine or tryptophan. The D gene is left open where the match is weak. Not every row has a clone size; where given, it reads once, few, many or a size class.

V	J	size	D	CDR3	DNA
TRBV9	TRBJ2-1	once	TRBD2	CASSAYPTSTSYNEQFF	TGTGCCAGCAGCGCTTACCCGACTAGCACCTCCTACAATGAGCAGTTCTTC
TRBV7-2	TRBJ2-3	-	TRBD1	CASSSTLGDRGADTQYF	TGTGCCAGCAGCTCGACCCTAGGGGACAGGGGGGCAGATACGCAGTATTTT
TRBV5-1	TRBJ1-1	-	-	CASSFDRNTEAFF	TGCGCCAGCAGCTTCGACCGAAACACTGAAGCTTTCTTT
TRBV5-4	TRBJ2-7	-	-	CASSPDSNLWDEQYF	TGTGCCAGCAGCCCCGACTCGAATCTTTGGGACGAGCAGTACTTC
TRBV18	TRBJ2-5	-	TRBD2	CASSPGGETQYF	TGTGCCAGCTCACCGGGGGGGGAGACCCAGTACTTC
TRBV7-2	TRBJ2-3	-	TRBD2	CASSLSMQRETDTQYF	TGTGCCAGCAGCTTAAGCATGCAGCGGGAAACAGATACGCAGTATTTT
TRBV5-1	TRBJ2-7	-	TRBD1	CASTYRGEADEQYF	TGCGCCAGCACTTACAGGGGGGAAGCGGACGAGCAGTACTTC
TRBV5-1	TRBJ2-3	-	TRBD2	CASSSLAGAGTDTQYF	TGCGCCAGCAGCAGTTTAGCGGGGGCGGGCACAGATACGCAGTATTTT
TRBV10-1	TRBJ1-1	-	TRBD1	CASSPTGVSEAFF	TGCGCCAGCAGCCCCACAGGGGTGAGTGAAGCTTTCTTT
TRBV20-1	TRBJ1-4	-	-	CSARDEKLFF	TGCAGTGCTAGAGATGAAAAACTGTTTTTT
TRBV2	TRBJ2-5	-	TRBD2	CASSEERGGPETQYF	TGTGCCAGCAGTGAAGAGCGGGGGGGCCCAGAGACCCAGTACTTC
TRBV5-4	TRBJ1-1	once	TRBD1	CASSLGQGVGSTEAFF	TGTGCCAGCAGCCTGGGACAGGGGGTAGGATCAACTGAAGCTTTCTTT
TRBV27	TRBJ1-4	-	-	CASSLEPRNEKLFF	TGTGCCAGCAGTTTAGAGCCCCGTAATGAAAAACTGTTTTTT
TRBV11-2	TRBJ2-1	few	-	CASSLDNEQFF	TGTGCCAGCAGCTTAGATAATGAGCAGTTCTTC
TRBV29-1	TRBJ2-3	-	-	CSVAPNSDTQYF	TGCAGCGTTGCCCCGAATTCAGATACGCAGTATTTT
TRBV9	TRBJ1-1	-	-	CASSGRSAAGTEAFF	TGTGCCAGCAGCGGCCGGTCGGCCGCGGGGACTGAAGCTTTCTTT
TRBV2	TRBJ1-2	-	-	CASRVGPNYGYTF	TGTGCCAGCAGGGTGGGGCCTAACTATGGCTACACCTTC
TRBV4-1	TRBJ2-7	once	-	CASSQDVTAYEQYF	TGCGCCAGCAGCCAGGATGTTACGGCCTACGAGCAGTACTTC
TRBV10-2	TRBJ2-7	-	TRBD1	CASRISTGAGYEQYF	TGCGCCAGCAGGATAAGTACAGGGGCGGGCTACGAGCAGTACTTC
TRBV25-1	TRBJ2-2	once	-	CASRQGGGELFF	TGTGCCAGCAGACAGGGCGGCGGGGAGCTGTTTTTT
TRBV7-9	TRBJ2-7	-	-	CASSRGASYEQYF	TGTGCCAGCAGCAGAGGGGCCTCCTACGAGCAGTACTTC
TRBV29-1	TRBJ1-2	-	-	CSVGGQGFHGYTF	TGCAGCGTTGGAGGTCAGGGGTTTCATGGCTACACCTTC